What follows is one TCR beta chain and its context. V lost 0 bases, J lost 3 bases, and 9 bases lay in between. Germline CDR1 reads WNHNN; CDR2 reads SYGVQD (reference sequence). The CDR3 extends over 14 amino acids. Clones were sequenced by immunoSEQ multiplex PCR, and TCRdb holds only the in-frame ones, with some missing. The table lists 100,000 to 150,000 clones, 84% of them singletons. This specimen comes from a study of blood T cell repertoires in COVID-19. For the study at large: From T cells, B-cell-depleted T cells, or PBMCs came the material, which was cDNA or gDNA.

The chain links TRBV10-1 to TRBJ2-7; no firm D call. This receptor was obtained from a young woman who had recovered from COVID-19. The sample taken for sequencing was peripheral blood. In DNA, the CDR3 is TGCGCCAGCAGTGAGTCGAGTACTGGCTACGAGCAGTACTTC. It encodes CASSESSTGYEQYF.